The 17 T cell receptor beta chains below all came from one sample that was sequenced in a study of T cell changes during pregnancy in multiple sclerosis. The data were produced by immunoSEQ multiplex PCR, yet TCRdb's version contains in-frame clones alone and is incomplete. This sample has 65,000 to 95,000 clones, with 94% found just once. The source material was peripheral blood, sampled in the second trimester of pregnancy. These receptors were obtained from a female donor in good health, enrolled as a control in a pregnancy study.

The chain is built from TRBV7-8 and TRBJ2-5; unclear D gene. V was clipped by 0 bases and J by 5 bases, with 13 bases between them. Germline lookup yields CDR1 SGHVS and CDR2 FQNEAQ. This CDR3 spans 15 amino acids. The CDR3 DNA sequence: TGTGCCAGCAGCTTAGCCCTAGGAGCTGGGGAGACCCAGTACTTC. Protein sequence: CASSLALGAGETQYF. The full variable domain, in which reference TRBV7-8 and TRBJ2-5 provide the parts outside the CDR3, is GAGVSQSPRYKVAKRGQDVALRCDPISGHVSLFWYQQALGQGPEFLTYFQNEAQLDKSGLPSDRFFAERPEGSVSTLKIQRTQQEDSAVYLCASSLALGAGETQYFGPGTRLLVL.

V and J are TRBV5-1 and TRBJ1-3; no clear D. The CDR3 is 16 amino acids. Germline-derived CDR1 and CDR2 are SGHRS and YFSETQ. V dropped 1 base and J dropped 0 bases, with 11 bases sitting between them. CDR3 region: CASSLTFATSGNTIYF. In DNA, the CDR3 is TGCGCCAGCAGCTTGACGTTCGCTACCTCTGGAAACACCATATATTTT.

The rearrangement links TRBV18 to TRBJ2-7, with 7 nucleotides matching TRBD2. J lost 6 bases, V lost 4 bases, and 6 bases had no gene match. Germline CDR1 reads KGHSH; CDR2 reads LQKENI. The CDR3 sequence is 13 residues long. Here the CDR3 DNA reads TGTGCCAGCTCACACGGGACTATTAGCGAGCAGTACTTC. As protein: CASSHGTISEQYF.

The genes are TRBV4-1 and TRBJ2-5; D is possibly TRBD2 (6 bases). CDR3 size: 15 residues. The germline gives CDR1 MGHRA, CDR2 YSYEKL. The V and J ends lost 0 bases and 2 bases respectively, with 10 bases between them. Here the CDR3 reads CASSQEGGSQETQYF. The DNA for the CDR3 is TGCGCCAGCAGCCAAGAGGGGGGATCTCAAGAGACCCAGTACTTC.

The rearrangement uses TRBV28 and TRBJ2-7; 7 bases map to TRBD2. The CDR3 is 14 residues long. With V trimmed by 3 bases and J by 3 bases, 5 bases remained unmatched. CDR1 and CDR2 (germline): MDHEN, SYDVKM. CDR3 DNA: TGTGCCAGCAGTTTCGCGGGAGTAGTCTACGAGCAGTACTTC. Its translation: CASSFAGVVYEQYF.

This chain connects TRBV6-1 to TRBJ2-7, with a weak D call TRBD1 (6 bases). V lost 3 bases and J lost 0, with 12 bases in between. The CDR3 contains 15 residues. Per the germline V gene, CDR1 is MNHNS and CDR2 is SASEGT. The CDR3 here is CASSEGHRSSYEQYF. The CDR3, as DNA: TGTGCCAGCAGTGAGGGACACAGGAGCTCCTACGAGCAGTACTTC.

The V and J genes are TRBV9 and TRBJ2-3, with TRBD2 matching 12 bases. Germline trimming cut 4 bases from V and 0 bases from J; bases unmatched to any gene: 3. The CDR3 length is 16 residues. Germline V gene lookup returns CDR1 SGDLS and CDR2 YYNGEE. The chain's CDR3 is CASSPGTSGSTDTQYF. CDR3 DNA sequence: TGTGCCAGCAGCCCGGGGACTAGCGGGAGCACAGATACGCAGTATTTT.

This clone was seen only once. The rearrangement uses TRBV11-2 and TRBJ2-7; 11 bases are a match to TRBD2. CDR3 size: 15 residues. Looked up from germline, CDR1 is SGHAT and CDR2 is FQNNGV. V shed 1 base and J 5 bases; nucleotides not matched to a gene: 4. The chain's CDR3 is CASSLGSGRANEQYF. CDR3 nucleotide sequence: TGTGCCAGCAGCTTAGGTAGCGGGAGGGCCAACGAGCAGTACTTC.

The chain recombines TRBV5-1 with TRBJ2-6; 11 bases map to TRBD1. V lost 4 bases to trimming and J lost 2 bases; unmatched junction nucleotides: 8. This CDR3 spans 18 amino acids. Per germline, CDR1 SGHRS and CDR2 YFSETQ. The CDR3 spells CASSGPLGQGAGANVLTF. CDR3 bases: TGCGCCAGCAGCGGCCCTTTGGGACAGGGGGCTGGGGCCAACGTCCTGACTTTC. Variable domain in full (rest from reference TRBV5-1 and TRBJ2-6): KAGVTQTPRYLIKTRGQQVTLSCSPISGHRSVSWYQQTPGQGLQFLFEYFSETQRNKGNFPGRFSGRQFSNSRSEMNVSTLELGDSALYLCASSGPLGQGAGANVLTFGAGSRLTVL.

This clone has a single count. V and J are TRBV9 and TRBJ2-3; TRBD2 matches at 15 bases. The V segment lost 4 bases and the J segment 6 bases; nucleotides outside the gene matches: 12. CDR1 is SGDLS, CDR2 YYNGEE, per germline. The CDR3 totals 18 residues. CDR3 DNA sequence: TGTGCCAGCAGCTCGCACACTCCGGGACTAGCGGGAGGCGATACGCAGTATTTT. This translates into CASSSHTPGLAGGDTQYF.

V is TRBV4-1 and J is TRBJ1-5, with 7 bases fitting TRBD1. CDR1 and CDR2 (germline): MGHRA, YSYEKL. This CDR3 region has 17 residues. V gave up 0 bases and J gave up 2 bases; unmatched junction bases: 7. This CDR3 reads CASSQDGTGVGNQPQHF. CDR3 bases: TGCGCCAGCAGCCAAGACGGTACAGGGGTAGGCAATCAGCCCCAGCATTTT.

This clone was counted a single time. This chain uses TRBV19 with TRBJ1-1; 9 bases agree with TRBD1. Germline V gives CDR1 LNHDA, CDR2 SQIVND (reference sequence). The CDR3 has 15 amino acids. V lost 5 bases, J lost 3 bases, and 7 bases stayed unmatched. The CDR3 spells CASSEQGARYTEAFF. The CDR3 coding sequence is TGTGCCAGTAGTGAACAGGGGGCGCGGTACACTGAAGCTTTCTTT.

V usage is TRBV7-2 and J usage is TRBJ2-5; 11 positions agree with TRBD1. The CDR3 is made up of 15 amino acids. Germline CDR1 SGHTA, CDR2 FQGNSA. Germline trimming cut 7 bases from V and 5 bases from J; bases unmatched to any gene: 9. CDR3: CASKWDRGFWETQYF. The CDR3 DNA sequence: TGTGCCAGCAAATGGGACAGGGGGTTTTGGGAGACCCAGTACTTC.

This clone was observed once. V gene TRBV2 combines with J gene TRBJ2-7, with D possibly being TRBD2 (5 bases). CDR3 size: 13 residues. Trimming cost V 7 bases and J 2 bases, with 12 bases left between them. Germline loops: CDR1 SNHLY, CDR2 FYNNEI. The chain's CDR3 is CASKVERPYEQYF. The CDR3 nucleotides are TGTGCCAGCAAAGTTGAGCGGCCCTACGAGCAGTACTTC. The full variable domain, in which reference TRBV2 and TRBJ2-7 provide the parts outside the CDR3, is EPEVTQTPSHQVTQMGQEVILRCVPISNHLYFYWYRQILGQKVEFLVSFYNNEISEKSEIFDDQFSVERPDGSNFTLKIRSTKLEDSAMYFCASKVERPYEQYFGPGTRLTVT.

This clone was picked up one time. The J gene is TRBJ2-2, the V gene TRBV21-1; the table assigns TRBD2, which was not confirmed against the DNA. TRBV21-1 is an annotated pseudogene. The CDR3 loop spans 14 amino acids. The CDR3 DNA reads TGTGCCAGCAGCAAAGGTAGGGCGGGCGGGGAGCTGTTTTTT. It yields the protein CASSKGRAGGELFF.

The chain employs TRBV11-3 and TRBJ2-7; the D gene is possibly TRBD2 (5 bases). Looked up from germline, CDR1 is SGHNT and CDR2 is YENEEA. V lost 5 bases, J lost 5 bases, and 34 bases lay in between. The length of the CDR3 is 20 residues. The CDR3 is CASSPRSPEGPEEAPHEQYF. The CDR3 nucleotides read TGTGCCAGCAGCCCAAGGTCTCCTGAGGGTCCGGAGGAGGCCCCACACGAGCAGTACTTC. Complete variable domain (other parts from reference TRBV11-3 and TRBJ2-7): EAGVVQSPRYKIIEKKQPVAFWCNPISGHNTLYWYLQNLGQGPELLIRYENEEAVDDSQLPKDRFSAERLKGVDSTLKIQPAELGDSAVYLCASSPRSPEGPEEAPHEQYFGPGTRLTVT.

The sample holds one count of this clone. J is TRBJ2-1 and V is TRBV7-2; D ambiguous. Between the trimmed V and J ends, which lost 5 bases and 10 bases, there was a span of 12 bases. This CDR3 has 12 residues. CDR1 and CDR2 from the germline V gene are SGHTA and FQGNSA. The CDR3 region has the DNA TGTGCCAGCAGCAGCCGCCTCGGGGAGCAGTTCTTC. Its protein is CASSSRLGEQFF.